A selection of T cell receptor beta chains follows, all from one sample in a study of identical twins. TCRdb reprocessed the 5' RACE reads with MiXCR, giving one entry per CDR3 protein. This sample has about 550,000 distinct CDR3 sequences, with about 20% found just once. In addition, the sample was reused for a study of yellow fever vaccine responses in identical twins.

The sequenced material came from CD4+ T cells sorted from blood. The receptors were sampled from a young woman in good health. CDR3s include the opening cysteine and the closing phenylalanine or tryptophan. The D gene is left open where the match is weak. Size is stated for part of the rows, as once, few or many counts, or as a class when the clone is expanded.

J | D | V | size | DNA | CDR3
TRBJ2-5 | . | TRBV29-1 | few | TGCAGCGTCTGTAGGACGTTGGGAGAGACCCAGTACTTC | CSVCRTLGETQYF
TRBJ1-2 | . | TRBV4-2 | . | TGTGCCAGCAGCCAAGGCCTCGACAGGACGTCAACCAATGGCTACACCTTC | CASSQGLDRTSTNGYTF
TRBJ2-3 | . | TRBV9 | . | TGTGCCAGCAGCCCTACCTGGCTCCGCACAGATACGCAGTATTTT | CASSPTWLRTDTQYF
TRBJ2-3 | . | TRBV12-3/TRBV12-4 | few | TGTGCCAGCAGACTCGGAACAACCCTGTCGGATACGCAGTATTTT | CASRLGTTLSDTQYF
TRBJ2-1 | . | TRBV10-3 | . | TGTGCCATCAGGGAGACTAACTCCTACAATGAGCAGTTCTTC | CAIRETNSYNEQFF
TRBJ2-5 | . | TRBV3-1 | few | TGTGCCAGCAGCCCCCTGACTAGTCGAGAAGGGACCCAGTACTTC | CASSPLTSREGTQYF
TRBJ2-5 | . | TRBV7-2 | few | TGTGCCAGCAGCGGCGACGGACAAGAGACCCAGTACTTC | CASSGDGQETQYF
TRBJ2-2 | TRBD2 | TRBV12-3/TRBV12-4 | . | TGTGCCAGCAGTTTGCCTAGCGGGGGGGCCGCCGGGGAGCTGTTTTTT | CASSLPSGGAAGELFF
TRBJ2-2 | . | TRBV4-1 | . | TGCGCCAGCAGCCGACCCGGCACCGGGGAGCTGTTTTTT | CASSRPGTGELFF
TRBJ2-7 | . | TRBV6-1 | . | TGTGCCAGCAGTGAAGGGACAGCCTACGAGCAGTACTTC | CASSEGTAYEQYF
TRBJ2-5 | . | TRBV12-5 | . | TGTGCTAGTGGTTTGATGGAAGAGACCCAGTACTTC | CASGLMEETQYF
TRBJ1-1 | TRBD1 | TRBV5-1 | few | TGCGCCAGCAGCTCCTTCCCTCGGGACAGTTTAAAGAACACTGAAGCTTTCTTT | CASSSFPRDSLKNTEAFF
TRBJ2-3 | TRBD2 | TRBV5-1 | . | TGCGCCAGCAGCTCTGGCGGAGCGGGATACGGAGATACGCAGTATTTT | CASSSGGAGYGDTQYF
TRBJ2-3 | . | TRBV5-1 | few | TGCGCCAGCAGCGCCAATTACGGGAGAGGAACAGATACGCAGTATTTT | CASSANYGRGTDTQYF
TRBJ2-7 | . | TRBV28 | few | TGTGCCAGCAGTTCTCTGAGCGGGACAGCCTACGAGCAGTACTTC | CASSSLSGTAYEQYF
TRBJ2-1 | TRBD2 | TRBV10-2 | . | TGCGCCAGTGTGCTAGCGGGGGGGGTCAATGAGCAGTTCTTC | CASVLAGGVNEQFF
TRBJ2-2 | . | TRBV7-9 | . | TGTGCCAGCAGCTCTCTTGGTGGGGAGCTGTTTTTT | CASSSLGGELFF
TRBJ2-3 | . | TRBV11-2 | . | TGTGCCAGCAGGACTATGAGGAAAGCCTATGAGAGCGGAGCCACAGATACGCAGTATTTT | CASRTMRKAYESGATDTQYF
TRBJ2-3 | TRBD2 | TRBV20-1 | . | TGCAGTGCTAGAGGCGGGAGGAGGCTATCAGATACGCAGTATTTT | CSARGGRRLSDTQYF
TRBJ2-3 | . | TRBV20-1 | . | TGCAGTGCTCCGGACAGCGGTAACACAGATACGCAGTATTTT | CSAPDSGNTDTQYF